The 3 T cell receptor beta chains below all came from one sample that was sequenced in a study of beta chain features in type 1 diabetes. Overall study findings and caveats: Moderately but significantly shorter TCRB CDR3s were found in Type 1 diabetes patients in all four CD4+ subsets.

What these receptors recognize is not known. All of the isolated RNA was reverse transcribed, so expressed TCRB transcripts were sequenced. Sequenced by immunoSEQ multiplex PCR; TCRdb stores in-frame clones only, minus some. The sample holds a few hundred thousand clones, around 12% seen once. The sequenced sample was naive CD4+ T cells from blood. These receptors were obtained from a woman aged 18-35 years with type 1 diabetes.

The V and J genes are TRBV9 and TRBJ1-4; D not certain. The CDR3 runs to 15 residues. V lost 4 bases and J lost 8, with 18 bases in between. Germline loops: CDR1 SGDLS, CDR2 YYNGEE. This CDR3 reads CASSSDGGAYEKLFF. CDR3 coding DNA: TGTGCCAGCAGCTCAGACGGAGGAGCTTACGAAAAACTGTTTTTT. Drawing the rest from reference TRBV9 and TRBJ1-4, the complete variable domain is DSGVTQTPKHLITATGQRVTLRCSPRSGDLSVYWYQQSLDQGLQFLIQYYNGEERAKGNILERFSAQQFPDLHSELNLSSLELGDSALYFCASSSDGGAYEKLFFGSGTQLSVL.

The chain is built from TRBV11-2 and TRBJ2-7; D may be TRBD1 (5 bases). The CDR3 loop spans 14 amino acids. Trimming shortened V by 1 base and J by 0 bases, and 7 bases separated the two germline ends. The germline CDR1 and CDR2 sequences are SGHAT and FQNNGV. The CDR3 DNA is TGTGCCAGCAGCTTAGCACAGGCCTCCTACGAGCAGTACTTC. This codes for CASSLAQASYEQYF. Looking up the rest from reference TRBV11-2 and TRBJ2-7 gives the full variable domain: EAGVAQSPRYKIIEKRQSVAFWCNPISGHATLYWYQQILGQGPKLLIQFQNNGVVDDSQLPKDRFSAERLKGVDSTLKIQPAKLEDSAVYLCASSLAQASYEQYFGPGTRLTVT.

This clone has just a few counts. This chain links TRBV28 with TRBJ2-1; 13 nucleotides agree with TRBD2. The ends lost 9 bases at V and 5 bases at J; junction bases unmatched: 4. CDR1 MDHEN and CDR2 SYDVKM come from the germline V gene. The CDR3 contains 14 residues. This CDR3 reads CASTTSGGHNEQFF. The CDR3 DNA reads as TGTGCCAGTACGACTAGCGGGGGGCACAATGAGCAGTTCTTC.